A single sample is the source of the 19 T cell receptor beta chains below, sequenced in a study of T cell changes during pregnancy in multiple sclerosis. Measured with immunoSEQ multiplex PCR; TCRdb has only the in-frame clones, and not every one. Among about 73,000 clones, around 92% were seen once, and the ten largest hold 2.5% to 3.5%. Sequencing used peripheral blood, obtained in the third trimester of pregnancy. Receptors were obtained from a female donor in good health, enrolled as a control in a pregnancy study.

J is TRBJ2-3 and V is TRBV7-9; TRBD2 matches 7 bases. Trimming at V came to 4 bases and at J to 5 bases, leaving 12 bases not matched to a gene. The length of the CDR3 is 16 residues. Germline loops: CDR1 SEHNR, CDR2 FQNEAQ (reference sequence). CDR3 bases: TGTGCCAGCAGCTACGTAGGGGCGGGAGAGGGAGATACGCAGTATTTT. Its protein is CASSYVGAGEGDTQYF.

The gene calls are TRBV19 and TRBJ2-3; TRBD2 is a possible D gene (5 bases). The V gene lost 5 bases and the J gene lost 7 bases, with 13 bases spanning the gap. The V gene's germline CDR1 is LNHDA and CDR2 SQIVND (reference sequence). There are 13 residues in the CDR3. Here the CDR3 reads CASSFRGVNTQYF. In DNA form, the CDR3 reads TGTGCCAGTAGTTTTCGGGGAGTCAATACGCAGTATTTT.

The gene calls are TRBV27 and TRBJ1-6, with D possibly matching TRBD1 (5 bases). V shed 8 bases and J shed 10 bases, with 15 bases lying between them. This CDR3 spans 13 amino acids. Per the germline V gene, CDR1 is MNHEY and CDR2 is SMNVEV (reference sequence). CDR3 region: CASGHGGDSPLHF. Here the CDR3 DNA reads TGTGCCAGCGGTCACGGGGGGGACTCACCCCTCCACTTT.

The gene calls are TRBV14 and TRBJ2-5, with TRBD2 identical over 7 bases. Germline CDR1 is SGHDN and CDR2 is FVKESK. The V segment lost 1 base and the J segment 4 bases; nucleotides outside the gene matches: 9. The CDR3 has 16 amino acids. The CDR3 sequence: CASSQGWTRRRETQYF. The CDR3 region has the DNA TGTGCCAGCAGCCAAGGTTGGACTAGAAGGAGAGAGACCCAGTACTTC. Full variable domain (remainder filled in from reference TRBV14 and TRBJ2-5): EAGVTQFPSHSVIEKGQTVTLRCDPISGHDNLYWYRRVMGKEIKFLLHFVKESKQDESGMPNNRFLAERTGGTYSTLKVQPAELEDSGVYFCASSQGWTRRRETQYFGPGTRLLVL.

This chain connects TRBV7-3 to TRBJ1-1, with TRBD1 matching over 7 bases. V gave up 5 bases and J gave up 2 bases; unmatched junction bases: 8. The CDR3 length is 15 residues. Germline CDR1 reads SGHTA; CDR2 reads FQGTGA. The CDR3 region is CASSPGGVGNTEAFF. The CDR3 bases are TGTGCCAGCAGCCCAGGGGGTGTGGGTAACACTGAAGCTTTCTTT.

The gene calls are TRBV19 and TRBJ1-1; TRBD1 aligns across 7 bases. V lost 6 bases and J lost 0; bases outside the gene matches: 4. The germline V gene has CDR1 LNHDA and CDR2 SQIVND (reference sequence). The CDR3 contains 14 residues. CDR3 amino acids: CASSRDSLNTEAFF. The CDR3, as DNA: TGTGCCAGTAGCCGGGACAGTTTGAACACTGAAGCTTTCTTT.

Remarks on this clone: Germline is not matched at one junction end, which may reflect a read error. This chain links TRBV28 with TRBJ2-2; 9 bases align to TRBD2. The CDR3 spans 12 residues. The germline V gene encodes CDR1 MDHEN and CDR2 SYDVKM. The CDR3 loop is CASSLAAGGLFF. In nucleotides, the CDR3 is TGTGCCAGCAGTTTAGCAGCGGGGGGGCTGTTTTTT.

The chain has TRBV9 and TRBJ2-1; TRBD2 aligns across 7 bases. The CDR3 spans 15 residues. Germline V CDR1 and CDR2: SGDLS, YYNGEE. Unmatched junction bases numbered 6, after V lost 1 base and J lost 5 bases. CDR3 nucleotides: TGTGCCAGCAGCGTATTGCGGGAGAGAAACAATGAGCAGTTCTTC. Its translation is CASSVLRERNNEQFF.

The chain couples TRBV4-1 to TRBJ1-2; TRBD1 agrees at 7 bases. The CDR3 is 16 amino acids. Unmatched junction bases numbered 10, after V lost 1 base and J lost 5 bases. Germline V lookup: CDR1 MGHRA, CDR2 YSYEKL. CDR3 coding DNA: TGCGCCAGCAGCCAAGCCCCCCGGGACAGAACTTATGGCTACACCTTC. It translates to CASSQAPRDRTYGYTF.

This chain links TRBV28 with TRBJ1-1, with D unresolved. Germline lookup yields CDR1 MDHEN and CDR2 SYDVKM. The CDR3 spans 13 residues. V lost 3 bases and J 7 bases, leaving 12 bases between the germline ends. CDR3 loop: CASSLEVLGEAFF. The CDR3 DNA reads as TGTGCCAGCAGTTTGGAGGTACTTGGTGAAGCTTTCTTT.

Judged by abundance, this clone is large. Additional DNA sequences in this sample encode the identical CDR3. The chain carries TRBV27 and TRBJ1-2, with TRBD1 as a possible D gene (6 bases). The germline gives CDR1 MNHEY, CDR2 SMNVEV (reference sequence). The V end lost 0 bases, the J end lost 4 bases, and 12 bases lay between the germline ends. CDR3 length: 15 residues. The CDR3 region is CASSLSTGSLYGYTF. The CDR3 bases are TGTGCCAGCAGTTTATCGACAGGAAGCCTCTATGGCTACACCTTC.

The J gene is TRBJ2-3, the V gene TRBV14; a possible D gene is TRBD1 (6 bases). The V gene lost 0 bases and the J gene lost 4 bases, with 14 bases spanning the gap. Germline V gives CDR1 SGHDN, CDR2 FVKESK. This CDR3 comprises 16 residues. The CDR3 sequence is CASSQDWWGPADTQYF. CDR3 DNA: TGTGCCAGCAGCCAAGATTGGTGGGGGCCCGCAGATACGCAGTATTTT.

The chain recombines TRBV7-2 with TRBJ1-5, with D possibly matching TRBD1 (6 bases). Per germline, CDR1 SGHTA and CDR2 FQGNSA. Trimming shortened V by 1 base and J by 4 bases, and 8 bases separated the two germline ends. There are 14 residues in the CDR3. CDR3 protein: CASSLVGGNQPQHF. The CDR3 DNA reads as TGTGCCAGCAGCTTAGTAGGGGGAAATCAGCCCCAGCATTTT.

The V call is TRBV4-1, the J call TRBJ1-2; D not resolved. The CDR3 has 14 amino acids. The V gene lost 0 bases and the J gene lost 2 bases, with 7 bases spanning the gap. CDR1 and CDR2 from the germline V gene are MGHRA and YSYEKL. CDR3 sequence (DNA): TGCGCCAGCAGCCAAGATTCACAGAACTATGGCTACACCTTC. Translation: CASSQDSQNYGYTF.

The V call is TRBV29-1, the J call TRBJ2-7; 9 bases line up with TRBD2. The CDR3 covers 14 residues. CDR1 and CDR2 (germline): SQVTM, ANQGSEA. After removal of 6 bases from V and 0 bases from J, the junction contained 6 bases not matched to a gene. The CDR3 region is CSVQASGTSYEQYF. CDR3 bases: TGCAGCGTCCAGGCTAGCGGGACCTCCTACGAGCAGTACTTC.

The chain uses TRBV28 and TRBJ1-5; 8 bases align to TRBD1. This CDR3 contains 15 residues. V trimming: 6 bases; J trimming: 4 bases; junction bases outside the gene matches: 8. Germline CDR1 and CDR2: MDHEN and SYDVKM. CDR3 sequence reads: CASSRPRTGNQPQHF. DNA of the CDR3: TGTGCCAGCAGCCGACCTAGGACAGGGAATCAGCCCCAGCATTTT.

The CDR3 is CASSLREVEEAFF. As DNA, the CDR3 is TGTGCCAGCAGTTTGAGGGAAGTTGAAGAAGCTTTCTTT. The chain joins TRBV28 to TRBJ1-1; D is uncertain. The CDR3 is 13 residues long. Trimming shortened V by 3 bases and J by 8 bases, and 13 bases separated the two germline ends. The V gene's germline CDR1 is MDHEN and CDR2 SYDVKM.

The chain carries TRBV5-6 and TRBJ2-1; 12 bases line up with TRBD2. This CDR3 region has 15 residues. CDR1 is SGHDT, CDR2 YYEEEE, per germline. V shed 2 bases and J 7 bases; nucleotides not matched to a gene: 4. CDR3 sequence reads: CASSLRLAGVNEQFF. The CDR3 coding sequence is TGTGCCAGCAGCTTACGACTAGCGGGGGTTAATGAGCAGTTCTTC.

The rearrangement uses TRBV29-1 and TRBJ2-6, with D perhaps TRBD1 (6 bases). V lost 6 bases, J lost 0 bases, and 15 bases lay in between. The CDR3 extends over 16 amino acids. Germline CDR1 is SQVTM and CDR2 is ANQGSEA. Here the CDR3 DNA reads TGCAGCGTACTAACCGGGACACCCTCTGGGGCCAACGTCCTGACTTTC. Protein: CSVLTGTPSGANVLTF.